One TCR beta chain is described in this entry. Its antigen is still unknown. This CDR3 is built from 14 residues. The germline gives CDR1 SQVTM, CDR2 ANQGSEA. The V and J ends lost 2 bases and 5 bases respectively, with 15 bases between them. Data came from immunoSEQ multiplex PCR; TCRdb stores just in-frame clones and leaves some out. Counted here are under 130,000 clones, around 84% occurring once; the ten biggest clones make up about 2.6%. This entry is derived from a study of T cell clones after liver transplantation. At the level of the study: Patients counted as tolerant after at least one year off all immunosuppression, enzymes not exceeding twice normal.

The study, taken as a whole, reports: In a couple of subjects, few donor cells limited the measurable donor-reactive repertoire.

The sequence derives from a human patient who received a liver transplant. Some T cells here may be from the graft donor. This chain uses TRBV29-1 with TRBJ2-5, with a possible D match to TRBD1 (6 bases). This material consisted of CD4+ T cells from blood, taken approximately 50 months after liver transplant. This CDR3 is CSVEKGNREETQYF. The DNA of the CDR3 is TGCAGCGTTGAAAAAGGGAACAGGGAGGAGACCCAGTACTTC.